One sample yielded the 26 T cell receptor beta chains listed below, sequenced in a study of Graves' ophthalmopathy and Graves' hyperthyroidism. RNA transcripts provided the template for amplifying TCR beta CDR3 regions. In the first round, RT-PCR was carried out with HTBI primers, and a multiplex PCR formed the second round. Using its own MiXCR run on the multiplex PCR reads, TCRdb lists one record per CDR3 protein. The sample has just over 400,000 distinct CDR3 sequences, under 25% seen once. Input material: peripheral blood. The receptors come from a woman between 18 and 29 years old with stable Graves' hyperthyroidism.

This clonotype was counted many times. The gene calls are TRBV6-6 and TRBJ2-5; 10 bases align to TRBD2. V shed 2 bases, J shed 3 bases, and the junction held 3 bases outside the gene matches. The CDR3 length is 15 residues. Germline CDR1 reads MNHNY; CDR2 reads SVGAGI (reference sequence). The CDR3 protein is CASSYRTSGKETQYF. The CDR3 region has the DNA TGTGCCAGCAGTTACCGTACTAGCGGGAAAGAGACCCAGTACTTC.

This sequence joins TRBV12-3 or TRBV12-4 and TRBJ1-3; D uncertain. The CDR3 is 14 residues long. Trimming removed 4 bases from V and 0 bases from J, with 7 bases in between. The CDR3 protein is CASSSQSSGNTIYF. For the CDR3, the DNA is TGTGCCAGCAGTTCCCAGTCCTCTGGAAACACCATATATTTT.

This clonotype has just a few counts. The chain employs TRBV30 and TRBJ2-7, with 7 bases lining up with TRBD1. Germline V gene sequence: CDR1 GTSNPN, CDR2 SVGIG (reference sequence). V lost 1 base, J lost 5 bases, and 8 bases stayed unmatched. CDR3 length: 14 amino acids. CDR3 residues: CAWSARGLWNEQYF. As DNA, the CDR3 is TGTGCCTGGAGTGCTAGGGGGCTGTGGAACGAGCAGTACTTC.

V gene TRBV12-3 or TRBV12-4 combines with J gene TRBJ1-1; tentatively, D is TRBD1 (5 bases). The CDR3 runs to 13 residues. The V end was cut by 4 bases, the J end by 3 bases, with 9 bases between. CDR3 sequence (DNA): TGTGCCAGCAGTTCAAACAGGTACACTGAAGCTTTCTTT. Translated: CASSSNRYTEAFF.

This chain joins TRBV12-3 or TRBV12-4 and TRBJ1-1, with 7 positions matching TRBD1. V lost 4 bases and J lost 1; bases outside the gene matches: 3. The CDR3 has 14 residues. This chain's CDR3 is CASSSQGWNTEAFF. DNA of the CDR3: TGTGCCAGCAGTTCACAGGGGTGGAACACTGAAGCTTTCTTT.

The chain has TRBV29-1 and TRBJ2-7, with 7 positions matching TRBD2. Losses at the gene ends were 8 bases for V and 2 bases for J; bases not matched to a gene: 9. The CDR3 spans 13 residues. CDR1 SQVTM and CDR2 ANQGSEA come from the germline V gene. As DNA, the CDR3 is TGCAGCATTGGGCCTAGCGGAACCTACGAGCAGTACTTC. Its protein is CSIGPSGTYEQYF.

This clonotype was found many times. The rearrangement joins TRBV6-1 to TRBJ1-5; D might be TRBD1 (5 bases). Germline V lookup: CDR1 MNHNS, CDR2 SASEGT. The CDR3 sequence is 14 residues long. Between the trimmed V and J ends, which lost 4 bases and 4 bases, there was a span of 11 bases. CDR3 region: CASSVTALNQPQHF. CDR3 bases: TGTGCCAGCAGTGTGACAGCTTTAAATCAGCCCCAGCATTTT.

J is TRBJ1-2 and V is TRBV27, with TRBD1 as a possible D gene (5 bases). Germline-derived CDR1 and CDR2 are MNHEY and SMNVEV (reference sequence). The CDR3 has 17 amino acids. V was pared by 8 bases and J by 5 bases, with 27 bases between. The CDR3 loop is CASRTGTDTSLPYGYTF. CDR3 DNA: TGTGCCAGCCGTACCGGGACCGACACCTCCTTGCCTTATGGCTACACCTTC.

CDR3 loop: CASSLIQGEGETQYF. CDR3 sequence (DNA): TGTGCCAGCAGTTTAATACAGGGGGAGGGGGAGACCCAGTACTTC. This chain uses TRBV28 with TRBJ2-5, with D possibly being TRBD1 (8 bases). From germline, CDR1 is MDHEN and CDR2 SYDVKM. V gave up 2 bases and J gave up 5 bases, with 15 bases separating them. This CDR3 has 15 residues.

This clonotype was seen at least ten times. The rearrangement uses TRBV11-1 and TRBJ2-7; perhaps TRBD1 as D (6 bases). Looked up from germline, CDR1 is SGHAT and CDR2 is FQDESV (reference sequence). CDR3 length: 14 amino acids. Trimming removed 1 base from V and 5 bases from J, with 12 bases in between. For the CDR3, the DNA is TGTGCCAGCAGCTTAGTACAGGGTTTCGACGAGCAGTACTTC. Translated, it gives CASSLVQGFDEQYF.

The gene calls are TRBV7-8 and TRBJ1-1; TRBD1 might be the D (6 bases). The CDR3 spans 14 residues. From germline, CDR1 is SGHVS and CDR2 FQNEAQ. V was cut by 7 bases and J by 4 bases, with 16 bases left in between. The chain's CDR3 is CASTRGQARTEAFF. CDR3 sequence (DNA): TGTGCCAGCACGCGGGGGCAGGCGCGCACTGAAGCTTTCTTT.

The chain recombines TRBV6-2 or TRBV6-3 with TRBJ2-5; 12 bases are shared with TRBD2. Trimming at V came to 6 bases and at J to 5 bases, leaving 13 bases not matched to a gene. CDR3 length: 17 residues. Germline V gene data show CDR1 as MNHEY and CDR2 as SVGEGT. Here the CDR3 DNA reads TGTGCCAGCAGACTCAACAGACTAGCGGGAGCGGGGGAGACCCAGTACTTC. This gives the protein CASRLNRLAGAGETQYF.

This clonotype was counted at least ten times. This sequence joins TRBV28 and TRBJ2-7; D may be TRBD2 (6 bases). Germline CDR1 MDHEN, CDR2 SYDVKM. V shed 7 bases and J shed 2 bases, with 12 bases lying between them. CDR3 length equals 13 residues. CDR3 amino acids: CASTPGGTYEQYF. The CDR3 DNA reads TGTGCCAGCACCCCCGGGGGAACCTACGAGCAGTACTTC.

This clonotype was seen many times. The chain couples TRBV30 to TRBJ2-3; TRBD2 matches at 7 bases. The CDR3 covers 14 residues. Germline V gene lookup returns CDR1 GTSNPN and CDR2 SVGIG (reference sequence). V lost 6 bases to trimming and J lost 3 bases; unmatched junction nucleotides: 9. The CDR3 loop reads CACKAWGGTDTQYF. The CDR3 region has the DNA TGTGCCTGCAAAGCATGGGGGGGAACAGATACGCAGTATTTT.

This clonotype occurred many times. The V call is TRBV6-2 or TRBV6-3, the J call TRBJ2-2; 8 bases are shared with TRBD1. Germline lookup yields CDR1 MNHEY and CDR2 SVGEGT. The CDR3 runs to 17 residues. V was pared by 4 bases and J by 5 bases, with 12 bases of the junction left unmatched. CDR3 protein: CASSSITGTGVTGELFF. In nucleotides, the CDR3 is TGTGCCAGCAGTTCTATTACCGGGACAGGCGTTACCGGGGAGCTGTTTTTT.

This chain joins TRBV6-2 or TRBV6-3 and TRBJ1-1, with D perhaps matching TRBD1 (6 bases). V was trimmed by 4 bases and J by 11 bases, leaving 11 bases between them. Germline V lookup: CDR1 MNHEY, CDR2 SVGEGT. CDR3 length: 11 residues. CDR3 sequence reads: CASSSQGPAFF. CDR3 coding DNA: TGTGCCAGCAGTTCTCAGGGGCCGGCTTTCTTT.

The V gene is TRBV11-1, the J gene TRBJ2-5; 8 bases line up with TRBD2. Germline-derived CDR1 and CDR2 are SGHAT and FQDESV (reference sequence). With 3 bases clipped from V and 5 bases from J, the junction kept 5 bases outside the gene matches. The CDR3 is 14 amino acids. CDR3 loop: CASSFSGIRETQYF. For the CDR3, the DNA is TGTGCCAGCAGCTTTAGCGGGATTCGGGAGACCCAGTACTTC.

This clonotype was seen repeatedly, ten times or more. J is TRBJ2-7 and V is TRBV10-3; the D is unclear. V lost 4 bases and J 6 bases, leaving 13 bases between the germline ends. This CDR3 comprises 13 residues. Germline V lookup: CDR1 ENHRY, CDR2 SYGVKD. The DNA for the CDR3 is TGTGCCATCAGTGGGACGGACGGCCTCGAGCAGTACTTC. It codes for CAISGTDGLEQYF.

This clonotype was seen a single time. The chain links TRBV29-1 to TRBJ1-2, with D tentatively TRBD1 (5 bases). The CDR3 is made up of 12 amino acids. Trimming pared 5 bases from V and 4 bases from J, leaving 11 bases between. CDR1 and CDR2 (germline): SQVTM, ANQGSEA. This chain's CDR3 is CSVWEGSYGYTF. The CDR3 DNA reads TGCAGCGTTTGGGAGGGGTCCTATGGCTACACCTTC.

This clonotype was picked up many times. This sequence joins TRBV19 and TRBJ1-1; D unresolved. Germline assignment: CDR1 LNHDA and CDR2 SQIVND (reference sequence). The CDR3 length is 12 residues. Trimming took 7 bases from V and 2 from J, leaving 8 bases between them. The CDR3 nucleotides read TGTGCCAGTAATGATTATAACACTGAAGCTTTCTTT. Translating gives CASNDYNTEAFF.

The rearrangement joins TRBV15 to TRBJ2-2; 9 bases line up with TRBD1. CDR1 is LNHNV, CDR2 YYDKDF, per germline (reference sequence). The CDR3 length is 16 residues. V gave up 4 bases and J gave up 3 bases; unmatched junction bases: 6. The CDR3 nucleotides read TGTGCCACCAGCATCGGACAGGGGAGTCACACCGGGGAGCTGTTTTTT. It codes for CATSIGQGSHTGELFF. The full variable domain, its missing parts supplied by reference TRBV15 and TRBJ2-2, is DAMVIQNPRYQVTQFGKPVTLSCSQTLNHNVMYWYQQKSSQAPKLLFHYYDKDFNNEADTPDNFQSRRPNTSFCFLDIRSPGLGDTAMYLCATSIGQGSHTGELFFGEGSRLTVL.

This clonotype was observed at least ten times. The rearrangement uses TRBV28 and TRBJ2-5; D is unresolved. Deletions cut 4 bases from V and 1 base from J, with 19 bases between. Germline V gene data show CDR1 as MDHEN and CDR2 as SYDVKM. The CDR3 sequence is 17 residues long. CDR3 sequence: CASSSYIGFTVQETQYF. In DNA form, the CDR3 reads TGTGCCAGCAGTTCCTATATCGGCTTCACCGTCCAAGAGACCCAGTACTTC.

The rearrangement links TRBV29-1 to TRBJ2-7; D possibly corresponds to TRBD2 (6 bases). Germline V lookup: CDR1 SQVTM, CDR2 ANQGSEA. V was trimmed by 6 bases and J by 4 bases, leaving 19 bases between them. CDR3 length: 14 residues. The CDR3 bases are TGCAGCGTGCCACTGGGGACTGAAATTTACGAGCAGTACTTC. Translated: CSVPLGTEIYEQYF.

The CDR3 DNA sequence: TGCAGTGCTAGAGAGGTAGGGGACAGGGGTAAACGGCCCCAGCATTTT. Translation: CSAREVGDRGKRPQHF. The chain carries TRBV20-1 and TRBJ1-5, with 10 bases that match TRBD1. The junction had 11 bases not matched to a gene; V was cut back by 0 bases and J by 9 bases. This CDR3 has 16 residues. Germline V lookup: CDR1 DFQATT, CDR2 SNEGSKA (reference sequence).

This clonotype has a count of ten or more. V gene TRBV6-1 combines with J gene TRBJ2-7, with 11 bases lining up with TRBD2. V was clipped by 4 bases and J by 2 bases; unmatched bases: 4. CDR1 is MNHNS, CDR2 SASEGT, per germline. The CDR3 loop spans 15 amino acids. The CDR3 region has the DNA TGTGCCAGCAGTGGAACTAGCGGGAGCCCCTACGAGCAGTACTTC. Translated: CASSGTSGSPYEQYF.

This clonotype was seen only a few times. The rearrangement links TRBV7-8 to TRBJ1-1, with D unclear. V gave up 1 base and J gave up 1 base, with 7 bases separating them. This CDR3 region has 14 residues. Germline loops: CDR1 SGHVS, CDR2 FQNEAQ. DNA for the CDR3: TGTGCCAGCAGCTTAGGAGAGCGGAACACTGAAGCTTTCTTT. Its translation: CASSLGERNTEAFF.